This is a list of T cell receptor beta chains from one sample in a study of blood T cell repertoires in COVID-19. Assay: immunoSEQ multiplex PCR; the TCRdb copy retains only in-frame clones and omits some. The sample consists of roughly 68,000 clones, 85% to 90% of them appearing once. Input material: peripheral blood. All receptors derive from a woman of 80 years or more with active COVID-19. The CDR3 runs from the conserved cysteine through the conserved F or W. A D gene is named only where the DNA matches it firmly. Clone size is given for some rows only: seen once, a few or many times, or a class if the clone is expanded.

CASSPMSSGEQFF | TGTGCCAGCAGTCCGATGTCTAGCGGGGAGCAGTTCTTC | TRBJ2-1 | TRBD2 | . | TRBV2
CASSQWLAGSAKNIQYF | TGTGCCAGCAGCCAATGGCTAGCGGGTTCAGCCAAAAACATTCAGTACTTC | TRBJ2-4 | TRBD2 | . | TRBV3-1/TRBV3-2
CASSRQGHEQYF | TGTGCCAGCAGTAGACAGGGCCACGAGCAGTACTTC | TRBJ2-7 | TRBD1 | few | TRBV2
CASSYAGLNRRGYTF | TGTGCCAGCAGTTACGCCGGTCTGAATAGGAGAGGCTACACCTTC | TRBJ1-2 | . | . | TRBV6-5
CASRIDRHDSPLHF | TGTGCCAGCAGGATTGACAGGCACGATTCACCCCTCCACTTT | TRBJ1-6 | . | few | TRBV11-2
CASSLDPTGSSYEQYF | TGTGCCAGCAGCTTAGACCCGACAGGTAGCTCCTACGAGCAGTACTTC | TRBJ2-7 | . | . | TRBV11-3
CASRAQGGQETQYF | TGCGCCAGCAGGGCCCAAGGAGGGCAAGAGACCCAGTACTTC | TRBJ2-5 | . | . | TRBV5-1
CASSVATVVREGTEAFF | TGTGCCAGCAGCGTAGCTACTGTCGTCAGGGAGGGGACTGAAGCTTTCTTT | TRBJ1-1 | . | . | TRBV9
CASRATGAGYTF | TGTGCCAGCAGAGCGACAGGGGCTGGCTACACCTTC | TRBJ1-2 | TRBD1 | . | TRBV12-3/TRBV12-4
CASSWQGGETQYF | TGTGCCAGTAGTTGGCAGGGGGGAGAGACCCAGTACTTC | TRBJ2-5 | . | once | TRBV19
CASSLSGSEDEQYF | TGTGCCAGCAGCCTTAGCGGGAGTGAGGACGAGCAGTACTTC | TRBJ2-7 | TRBD2 | . | TRBV3-1/TRBV3-2
CASSQGNEGATNEKLFF | TGTGCCAGCAGCCAAGGTAACGAAGGGGCAACTAATGAAAAACTGTTTTTT | TRBJ1-4 | . | . | TRBV3-1/TRBV3-2
CASSLTKYNEQFF | TGTGCCAGCAGCTTAACAAAATACAATGAGCAGTTCTTC | TRBJ2-1 | . | . | TRBV7-2
CASSSTGLGTGELFF | TGTGCCAGCTCATCCACAGGTTTGGGCACCGGGGAGCTGTTTTTT | TRBJ2-2 | . | . | TRBV18
CASSLRTEGTEAFF | TGTGCCAGCAGTTTACGCACCGAGGGAACTGAAGCTTTCTTT | TRBJ1-1 | . | once | TRBV27
CASSQAGGEAFF | TGTGCCAGCAGCCAAGCAGGGGGGGAAGCTTTCTTT | TRBJ1-1 | TRBD1 | once | TRBV3-1/TRBV3-2
CASSHHRVEGADTQYF | TGTGCCAGCAGCCACCATCGAGTCGAGGGCGCAGATACGCAGTATTTT | TRBJ2-3 | . | . | TRBV7-2
CASSLGGVGQPQHF | TGTGCCAGCAGTTTAGGCGGGGTTGGTCAGCCCCAGCATTTT | TRBJ1-5 | . | . | TRBV28